This T cell receptor (beta chain) was sequenced for a study of T cells expressing NK-cell markers. Looking at the study overall: Eight donors were sequenced, of whom seven were HCMV-seropositive, while the remaining one was HCMV-seronegative.

General study findings and limits: Top CD8+ clonotypes included the dominant CD3+CD56+NKG2C+ clonotypes in roughly 6 donors.

The TCR beta cDNA came from 5'RACE template switching with UMIs. TCRdb reanalyzed the 5' RACE reads, giving one entry per CDR3 protein sequence and no DNA. This sample's table reports 250,000 to 300,000 distinct CDR3 sequences. Germline V CDR1 and CDR2: LGHNA, YNFKEQ. This CDR3 has 15 amino acids. A note on this clonotype: Its antigen is undetermined.

The sample consisted of blood T cells: a sorted CD56 or NKG2C T cell subset, CD4+ or CD8+ T cells, or bulk PBMC T cells (not recorded which). This chain uses TRBV4-2 with TRBJ2-7; without DNA, the TCRdb call of TRBD2 cannot be checked. The sequence derives from a man aged 18 to 35 in good health. The CDR3 reads CASSFRASGGYEQYF.